Sequencing of this T cell receptor (beta chain) was carried out in a study of blood T cell repertoires in COVID-19. Study as a whole: The United States, Italy and Spain supplied acute and convalescent COVID-19 samples.

V lost 4 bases, J lost 7 bases, and 14 bases stayed unmatched. Germline CDR1 MRHNA, CDR2 SNTAGT. This CDR3 is 18 amino acids long. Some clones are missing from TCRdb's copy, which holds only in-frame ones; the method was immunoSEQ multiplex PCR. The sample records some 170,000 clones, around 80% being singletons. Sequenced input: peripheral blood. This TCR was recovered from a woman aged 70-85 years with acute or convalescent COVID-19. The genes are TRBV6-4 and TRBJ2-1; 12 nucleotides match TRBD2. The CDR3 spells CASSATSGSFADQNEQFF. CDR3 in DNA: TGTGCCAGCAGTGCGACTAGCGGGAGTTTTGCCGACCAGAATGAGCAGTTCTTC.